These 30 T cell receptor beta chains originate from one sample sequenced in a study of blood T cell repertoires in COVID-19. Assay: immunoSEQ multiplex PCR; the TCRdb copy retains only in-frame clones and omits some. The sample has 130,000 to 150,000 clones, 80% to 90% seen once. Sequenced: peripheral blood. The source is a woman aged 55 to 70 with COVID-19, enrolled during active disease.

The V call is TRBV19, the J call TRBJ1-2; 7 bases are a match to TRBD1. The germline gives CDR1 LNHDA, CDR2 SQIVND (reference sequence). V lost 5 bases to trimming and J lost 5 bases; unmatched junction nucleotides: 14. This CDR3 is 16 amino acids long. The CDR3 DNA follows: TGTGCCAGTAGTTTCGCCGGACTCCCAGGGGGTTATGGCTACACCTTC. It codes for CASSFAGLPGGYGYTF.

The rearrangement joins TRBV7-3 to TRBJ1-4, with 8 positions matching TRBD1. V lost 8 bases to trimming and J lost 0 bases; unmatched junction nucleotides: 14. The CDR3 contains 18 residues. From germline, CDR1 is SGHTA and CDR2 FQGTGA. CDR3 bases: TGTGCCAGCCTCTACGAAGGGACAGGTCCTCCAACTAATGAAAAACTGTTTTTT. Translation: CASLYEGTGPPTNEKLFF. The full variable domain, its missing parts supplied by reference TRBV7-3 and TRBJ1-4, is GAGVSQTPSNKVTEKGKYVELRCDPISGHTALYWYRQSLGQGPEFLIYFQGTGAADDSGLPNDRFFAVRPEGSVSTLKIQRTERGDSAVYLCASLYEGTGPPTNEKLFFGSGTQLSVL.

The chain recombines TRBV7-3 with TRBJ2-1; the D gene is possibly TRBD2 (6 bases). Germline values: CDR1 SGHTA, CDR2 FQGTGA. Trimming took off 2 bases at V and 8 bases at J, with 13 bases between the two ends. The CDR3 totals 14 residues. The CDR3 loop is CASSLGWRGDEQFF. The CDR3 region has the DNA TGTGCCAGCAGCTTAGGGTGGAGGGGCGATGAGCAGTTCTTC.

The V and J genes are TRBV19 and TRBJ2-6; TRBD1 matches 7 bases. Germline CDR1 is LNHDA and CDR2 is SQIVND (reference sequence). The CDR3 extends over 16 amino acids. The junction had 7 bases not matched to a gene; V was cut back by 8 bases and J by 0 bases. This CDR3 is CASSGDSSSGANVLTF. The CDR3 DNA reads TGTGCCAGTTCCGGGGACAGTAGCTCTGGGGCCAACGTCCTGACTTTC.

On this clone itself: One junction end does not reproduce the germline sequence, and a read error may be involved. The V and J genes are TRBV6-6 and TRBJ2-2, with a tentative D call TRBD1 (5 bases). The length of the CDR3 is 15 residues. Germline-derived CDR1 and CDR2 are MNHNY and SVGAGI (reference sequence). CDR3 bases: TGCGCATTAGGGCGAGACAGAGAGAACACCGGGGAGCTGTTTTTT. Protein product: CALGRDRENTGELFF.

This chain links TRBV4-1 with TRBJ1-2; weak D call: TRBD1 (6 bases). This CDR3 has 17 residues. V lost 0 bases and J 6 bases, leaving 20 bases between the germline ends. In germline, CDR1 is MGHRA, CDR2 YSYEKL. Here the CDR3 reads CASSQEPGTGAGDGYTF. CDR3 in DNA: TGCGCCAGCAGCCAAGAACCAGGAACTGGGGCAGGGGATGGCTACACCTTC.

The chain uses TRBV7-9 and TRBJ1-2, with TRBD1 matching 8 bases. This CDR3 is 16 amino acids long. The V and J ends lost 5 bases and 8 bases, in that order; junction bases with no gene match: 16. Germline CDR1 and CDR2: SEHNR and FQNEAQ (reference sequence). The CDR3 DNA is TGTGCCAGCAGCACCGTTAGGACAGGGTGGACTGGAGGCTACACCTTC. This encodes CASSTVRTGWTGGYTF.

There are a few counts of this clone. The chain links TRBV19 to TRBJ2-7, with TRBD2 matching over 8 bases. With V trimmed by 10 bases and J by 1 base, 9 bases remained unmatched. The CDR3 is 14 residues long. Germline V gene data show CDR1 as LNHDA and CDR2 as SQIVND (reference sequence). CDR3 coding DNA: TGTGCCACTGCTGAAAGCGGGGGTTCCTACGAGCAGTACTTC. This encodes CATAESGGSYEQYF. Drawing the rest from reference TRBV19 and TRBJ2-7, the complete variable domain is DGGITQSPKYLFRKEGQNVTLSCEQNLNHDAMYWYRQDPGQGLRLIYYSQIVNDFQKGDIAEGYSVSREKKESFPLTVTSAQKNPTAFYLCATAESGGSYEQYFGPGTRLTVT.

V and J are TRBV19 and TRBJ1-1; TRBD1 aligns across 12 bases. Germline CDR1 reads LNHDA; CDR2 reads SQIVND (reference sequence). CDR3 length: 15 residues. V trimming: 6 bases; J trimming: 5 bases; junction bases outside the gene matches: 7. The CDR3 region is CASRGQGAGWTEAFF. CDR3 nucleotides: TGTGCCAGTAGGGGACAGGGGGCTGGTTGGACTGAAGCTTTCTTT.

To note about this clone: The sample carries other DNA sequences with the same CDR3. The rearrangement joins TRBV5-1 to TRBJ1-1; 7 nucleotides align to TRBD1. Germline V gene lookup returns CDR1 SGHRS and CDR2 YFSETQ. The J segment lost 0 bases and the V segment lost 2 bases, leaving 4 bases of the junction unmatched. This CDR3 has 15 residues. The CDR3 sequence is CASSLEGAVNTEAFF. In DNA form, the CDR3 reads TGCGCCAGCAGCTTAGAGGGGGCAGTGAACACTGAAGCTTTCTTT. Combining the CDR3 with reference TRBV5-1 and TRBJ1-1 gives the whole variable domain KAGVTQTPRYLIKTRGQQVTLSCSPISGHRSVSWYQQTPGQGLQFLFEYFSETQRNKGNFPGRFSGRQFSNSRSEMNVSTLELGDSALYLCASSLEGAVNTEAFFGQGTRLTVV.

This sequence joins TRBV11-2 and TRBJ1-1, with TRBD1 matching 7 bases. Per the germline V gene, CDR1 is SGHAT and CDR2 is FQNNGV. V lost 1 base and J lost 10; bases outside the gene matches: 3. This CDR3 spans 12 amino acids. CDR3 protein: CASSLARGLAFF. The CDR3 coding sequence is TGTGCCAGCAGCTTAGCCAGGGGGTTAGCTTTCTTT.

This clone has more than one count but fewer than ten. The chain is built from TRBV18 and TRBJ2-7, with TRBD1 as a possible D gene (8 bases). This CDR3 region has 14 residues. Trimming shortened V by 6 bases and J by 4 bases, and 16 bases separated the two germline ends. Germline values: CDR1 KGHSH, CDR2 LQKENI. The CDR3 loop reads CASSQDRGGYEQYF. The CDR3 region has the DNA TGTGCCAGCTCTCAAGACAGGGGAGGGTACGAGCAGTACTTC.

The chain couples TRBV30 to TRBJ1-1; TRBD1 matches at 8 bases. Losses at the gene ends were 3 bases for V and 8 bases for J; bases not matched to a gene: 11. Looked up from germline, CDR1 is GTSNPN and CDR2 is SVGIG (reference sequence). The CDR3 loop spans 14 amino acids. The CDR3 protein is CAWRSGQGLREAFF. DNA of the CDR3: TGTGCCTGGAGATCAGGACAGGGACTGAGGGAAGCTTTCTTT.

CDR3 amino acids: CASSLTGSSYEQYF. CDR3 in DNA: TGTGCCAGCAGCTTAACGGGGAGCTCCTACGAGCAGTACTTC. V usage is TRBV7-9 and J usage is TRBJ2-7, with D tentatively TRBD2 (5 bases). CDR3 size: 14 residues. V lost 2 bases and J 0 bases, leaving 8 bases between the germline ends. Germline assignment: CDR1 SEHNR and CDR2 FQNEAQ (reference sequence).

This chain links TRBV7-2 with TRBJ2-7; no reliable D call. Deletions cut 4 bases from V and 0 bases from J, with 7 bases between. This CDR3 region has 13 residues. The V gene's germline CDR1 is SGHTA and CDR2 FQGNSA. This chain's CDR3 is CASSSASSYEQYF. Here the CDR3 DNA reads TGTGCCAGCAGCTCTGCGAGCTCCTACGAGCAGTACTTC.

CDR3 region: CASSYLADTYEQYF. CDR3 bases: TGTGCCAGCAGTTACTTGGCAGATACCTACGAGCAGTACTTC. The chain combines TRBV6-5 with TRBJ2-7; no clear D. The germline V gene encodes CDR1 MNHEY and CDR2 SVGAGI. There are 14 residues in the CDR3. V shed 1 base and J shed 2 bases, with 9 bases lying between them.

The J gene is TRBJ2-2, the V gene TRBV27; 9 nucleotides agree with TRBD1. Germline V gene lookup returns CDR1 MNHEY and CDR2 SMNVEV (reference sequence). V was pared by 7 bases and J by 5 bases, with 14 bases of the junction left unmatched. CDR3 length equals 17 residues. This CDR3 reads CASTIIGQGPLTGELFF. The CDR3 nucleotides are TGTGCCAGCACCATTATCGGACAGGGGCCTTTGACCGGGGAGCTGTTTTTT.

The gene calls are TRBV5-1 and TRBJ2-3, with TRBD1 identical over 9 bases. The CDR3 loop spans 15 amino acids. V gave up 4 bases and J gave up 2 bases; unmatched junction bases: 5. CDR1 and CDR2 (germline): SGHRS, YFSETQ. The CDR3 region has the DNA TGCGCCAGCAGCCTCAGGACAGGGGCCACAGATACGCAGTATTTT. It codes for CASSLRTGATDTQYF.

The CDR3 reads CASSPEQGMNTEAFF. The CDR3 DNA is TGTGCCAGCAGTCCCGAGCAGGGCATGAACACTGAAGCTTTCTTT. The genes are TRBV5-4 and TRBJ1-1; maybe TRBD1 (5 bases). Trimming left V 5 bases short and J 0 bases short, with 14 bases between. CDR1 and CDR2 from the germline V gene are SGHNT and YYREEE (reference sequence). The CDR3 consists of 15 residues.

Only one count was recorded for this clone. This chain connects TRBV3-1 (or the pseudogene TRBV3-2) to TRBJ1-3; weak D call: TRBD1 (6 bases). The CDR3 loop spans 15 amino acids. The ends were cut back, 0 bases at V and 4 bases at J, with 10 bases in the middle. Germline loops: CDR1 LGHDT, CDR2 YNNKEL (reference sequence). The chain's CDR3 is CASSQEGQGGNTIYF. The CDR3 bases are TGTGCCAGCAGCCAAGAGGGCCAGGGGGGAAACACCATATATTTT.

The CDR3 reads CASSFWAGAHSGNTIYF. CDR3 nucleotide sequence: TGTGCCAGCAGTTTTTGGGCTGGGGCACACTCTGGAAACACCATATATTTT. This chain links TRBV28 with TRBJ1-3, with D perhaps TRBD1 (5 bases). Germline V CDR1 and CDR2: MDHEN, SYDVKM. CDR3 length: 17 amino acids. V lost 3 bases and J lost 0, with 15 bases in between.

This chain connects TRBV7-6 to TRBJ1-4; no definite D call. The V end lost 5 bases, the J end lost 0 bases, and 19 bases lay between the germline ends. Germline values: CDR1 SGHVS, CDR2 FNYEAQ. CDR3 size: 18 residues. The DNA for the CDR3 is TGTGCCAGCAGCGGCTCAGGTTCTCTCCGCGCAACTAATGAAAAACTGTTTTTT. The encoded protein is CASSGSGSLRATNEKLFF.

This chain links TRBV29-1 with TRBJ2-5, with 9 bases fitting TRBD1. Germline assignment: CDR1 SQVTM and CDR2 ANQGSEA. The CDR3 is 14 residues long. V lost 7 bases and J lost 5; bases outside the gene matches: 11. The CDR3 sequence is CSGTGAMPPETQYF. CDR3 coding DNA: TGCAGCGGGACAGGGGCTATGCCCCCGGAGACCCAGTACTTC. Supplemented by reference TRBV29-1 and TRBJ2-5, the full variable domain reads SAVISQKPSRDICQRGTSLTIQCQVDSQVTMMFWYRQQPGQSLTLIATANQGSEATYESGFVIDKFPISRPNLTFSTLTVSNMSPEDSSIYLCSGTGAMPPETQYFGPGTRLLVL.

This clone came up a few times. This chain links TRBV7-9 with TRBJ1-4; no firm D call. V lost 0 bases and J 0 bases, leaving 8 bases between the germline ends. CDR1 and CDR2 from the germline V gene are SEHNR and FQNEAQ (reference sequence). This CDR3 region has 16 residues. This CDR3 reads CASSLARTATNEKLFF. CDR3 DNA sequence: TGTGCCAGCAGCTTAGCGCGAACAGCAACTAATGAAAAACTGTTTTTT.

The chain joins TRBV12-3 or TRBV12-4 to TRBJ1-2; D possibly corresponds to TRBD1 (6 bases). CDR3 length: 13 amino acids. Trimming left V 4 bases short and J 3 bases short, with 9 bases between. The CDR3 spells CASSSGAYYGYTF. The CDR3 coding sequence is TGTGCCAGCAGTTCAGGGGCCTACTATGGCTACACCTTC.

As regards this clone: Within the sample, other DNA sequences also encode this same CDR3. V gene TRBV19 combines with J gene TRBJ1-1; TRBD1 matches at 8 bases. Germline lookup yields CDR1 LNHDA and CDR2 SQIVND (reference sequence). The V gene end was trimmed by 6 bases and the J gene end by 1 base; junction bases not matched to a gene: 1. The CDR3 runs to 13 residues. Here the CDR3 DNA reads TGTGCCAGTAGCGACAGGGGGAACACTGAAGCTTTCTTT. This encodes CASSDRGNTEAFF.

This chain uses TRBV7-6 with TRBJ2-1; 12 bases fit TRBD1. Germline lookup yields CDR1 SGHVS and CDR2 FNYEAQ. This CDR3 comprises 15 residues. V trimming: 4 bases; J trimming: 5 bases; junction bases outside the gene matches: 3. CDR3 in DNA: TGTGCCAGCAGCTCGGGACAGGGGGCGCACAATGAGCAGTTCTTC. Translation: CASSSGQGAHNEQFF.

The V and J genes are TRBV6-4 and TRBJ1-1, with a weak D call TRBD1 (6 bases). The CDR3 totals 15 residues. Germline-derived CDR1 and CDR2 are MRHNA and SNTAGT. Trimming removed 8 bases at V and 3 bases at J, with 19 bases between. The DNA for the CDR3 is TGTGCCAGCCAACTGACCACAGGGCATCACACTGAAGCTTTCTTT. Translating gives CASQLTTGHHTEAFF.

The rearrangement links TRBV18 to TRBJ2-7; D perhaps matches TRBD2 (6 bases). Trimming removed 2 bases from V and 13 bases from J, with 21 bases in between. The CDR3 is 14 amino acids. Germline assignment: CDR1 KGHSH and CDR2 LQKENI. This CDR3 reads CASSPALGGTRVYF. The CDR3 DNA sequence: TGTGCCAGCTCACCAGCCTTGGGGGGAACACGAGTTTACTTC.

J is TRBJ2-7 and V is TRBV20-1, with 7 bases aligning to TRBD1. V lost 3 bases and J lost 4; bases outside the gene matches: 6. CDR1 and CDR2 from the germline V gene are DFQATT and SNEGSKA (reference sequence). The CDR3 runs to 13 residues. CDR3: CSASPRGQYEQYF. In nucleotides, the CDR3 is TGCAGTGCTAGTCCCAGGGGACAGTACGAGCAGTACTTC.